The TCR beta chain under discussion was sequenced for a study of cytomegalovirus exposure and HLA in healthy donors. General study points: Researchers reported that a few CMV-associated chains were confirmed in vitro as CMV antigen-specific. The investigators catalogued 150 or so TCR beta chains as cytomegalovirus-associated.

The CDR3 is made up of 14 amino acids. Germline CDR1 and CDR2: KGHSH and LQKENI. The germline V and J ends were trimmed by 5 bases and 4 bases, with 12 bases remaining between them. Details on this clone: Its antigen remains unidentified.

Some clones are missing from TCRdb's copy, which holds only in-frame ones; the method was immunoSEQ multiplex PCR. This table holds under 250,000 clones, roughly nine tenths found once. An approximately 120-subject validation cohort, separate from the approximately 670-subject first cohort, supplied the donors. The receptor comes from a man younger than 30 in good health and CMV-seropositive. The sample consisted of PBMCs. V is TRBV18 and J is TRBJ1-3, with no clear D. The CDR3 bases are TGTGCCAGCTCAGAGATAGCCCGCGGAAACACCATATATTTT. Translated, it gives CASSEIARGNTIYF.